This T cell receptor (beta chain) was captured by sequencing in a study of Graves' ophthalmopathy and Graves' hyperthyroidism. Amplified TCR beta CDR3 regions were obtained using RNA transcripts as template. The workflow started with a first-round RT-PCR run with HTBI primers and then moved on to a second-round multiplex PCR. TCRdb redid the calling of the multiplex PCR reads with MiXCR, one entry per CDR3 protein. This repertoire shows about 16,000 distinct CDR3 sequences, about 46% found once; its top ten account for roughly 27%. CDR1 is SQVTM and CDR2 is ANQGSEA in the germline V gene. Trimming removed 6 bases from V and 1 base from J; junction bases left unmatched: 8. The CDR3 spans 15 residues. Newly diagnosed hyperthyroidism donors, aged 18 to 65, duration under 2 months. PBMCs originated in 10 ml of fresh peripheral blood. Points from the study as a whole: An approximately 84% specificity and 85% to 90% sensitivity were achieved by a 13-signature model that separated ophthalmopathy from stable hyperthyroidism.

This clonotype was seen only a few times. Antigen unknown. The receptor's source is a woman between 40 and 55 years old with stable Graves' hyperthyroidism. Source material: peripheral blood. The chain recombines TRBV29-1 with TRBJ2-3; TRBD1 matches 9 bases. The CDR3 protein is CSVGQGLRGTDTQYF. The CDR3 DNA reads TGCAGCGTGGGACAGGGCCTGAGGGGCACAGATACGCAGTATTTT.